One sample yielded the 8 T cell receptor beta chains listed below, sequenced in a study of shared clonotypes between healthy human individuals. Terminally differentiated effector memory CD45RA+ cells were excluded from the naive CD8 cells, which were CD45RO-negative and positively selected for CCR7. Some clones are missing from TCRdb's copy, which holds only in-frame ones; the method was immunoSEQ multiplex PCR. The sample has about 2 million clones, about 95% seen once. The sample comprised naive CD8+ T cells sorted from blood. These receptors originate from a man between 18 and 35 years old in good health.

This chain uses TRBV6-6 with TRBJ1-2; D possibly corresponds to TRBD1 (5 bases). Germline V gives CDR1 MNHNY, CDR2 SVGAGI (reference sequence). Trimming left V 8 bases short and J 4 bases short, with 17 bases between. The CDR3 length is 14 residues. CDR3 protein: CASDPSSGTYGYTF. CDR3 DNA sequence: TGTGCCAGCGATCCCTCTTCAGGGACCTATGGCTACACCTTC.

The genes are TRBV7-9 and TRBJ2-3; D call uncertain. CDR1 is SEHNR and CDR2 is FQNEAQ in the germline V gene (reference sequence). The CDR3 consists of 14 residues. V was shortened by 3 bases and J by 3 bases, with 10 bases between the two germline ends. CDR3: CASSLVLGTDTQYF. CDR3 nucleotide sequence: TGTGCCAGCAGCTTGGTCCTGGGGACAGATACGCAGTATTTT.

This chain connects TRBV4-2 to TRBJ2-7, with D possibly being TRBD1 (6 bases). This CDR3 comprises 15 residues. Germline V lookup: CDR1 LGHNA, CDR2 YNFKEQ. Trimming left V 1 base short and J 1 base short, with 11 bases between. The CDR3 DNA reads TGTGCCAGCAGCCAAGCCCTCGGACAGTCCTACGAGCAGTACTTC. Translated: CASSQALGQSYEQYF.

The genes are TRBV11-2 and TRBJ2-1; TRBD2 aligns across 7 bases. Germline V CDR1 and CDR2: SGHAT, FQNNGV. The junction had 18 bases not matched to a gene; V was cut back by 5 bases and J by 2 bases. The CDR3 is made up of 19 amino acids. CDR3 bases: TGTGCCAGCAGCCCAACCCGACCCGTGGGGGGGGTAACCTACAATGAGCAGTTCTTC. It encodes CASSPTRPVGGVTYNEQFF.

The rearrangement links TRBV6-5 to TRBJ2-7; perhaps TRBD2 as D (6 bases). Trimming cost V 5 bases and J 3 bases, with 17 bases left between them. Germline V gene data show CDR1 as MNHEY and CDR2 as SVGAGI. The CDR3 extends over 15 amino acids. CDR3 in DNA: TGTGCCAGCAGTGCTTCGGGGGAGAGCCACTACGAGCAGTACTTC. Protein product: CASSASGESHYEQYF.

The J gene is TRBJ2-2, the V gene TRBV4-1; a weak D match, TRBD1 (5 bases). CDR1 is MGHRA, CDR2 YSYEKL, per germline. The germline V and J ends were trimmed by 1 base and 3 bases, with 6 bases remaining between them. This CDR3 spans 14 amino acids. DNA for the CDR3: TGCGCCAGCAGCCAAGTACAGGACACCGGGGAGCTGTTTTTT. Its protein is CASSQVQDTGELFF.

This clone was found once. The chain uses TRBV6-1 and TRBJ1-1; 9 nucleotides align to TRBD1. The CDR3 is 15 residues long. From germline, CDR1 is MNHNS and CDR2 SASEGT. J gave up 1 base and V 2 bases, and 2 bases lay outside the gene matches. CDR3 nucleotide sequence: TGTGCCAGCAGTGAAATGGGACAGGGGAACACTGAAGCTTTCTTT. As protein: CASSEMGQGNTEAFF.

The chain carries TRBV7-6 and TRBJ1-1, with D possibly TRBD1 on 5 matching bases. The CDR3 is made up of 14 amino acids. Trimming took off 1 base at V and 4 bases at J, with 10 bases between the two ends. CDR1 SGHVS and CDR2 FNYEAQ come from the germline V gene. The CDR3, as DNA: TGTGCCAGCAGCTTAGAAGGGGTGGGCACTGAAGCTTTCTTT. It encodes CASSLEGVGTEAFF.